Shown below are 25 T cell receptor beta chains from a single sample sequenced in a study of human T cells and chemical hapten exposure. From the RACE reads, TCRdb called clonotypes with MiXCR, one entry per CDR3 protein. The table has some 65,000 distinct CDR3 sequences, about 5.7% seen once. The sample's time point: healthy volunteer bleed at 6 weeks. Total RNA came from unfractionated whole blood. The sample was whole blood. These receptors all come from a female donor in good health. Some clones in this sample may be carry-over from other donors' samples.

This clonotype was seen many times. In nucleotides, the CDR3 is TGTGCCACCAGCCTCAGGGAGCGGGCAGATACGCAGTATTTT. Protein sequence: CATSLRERADTQYF. The chain carries TRBV15 and TRBJ2-3; tentatively, D is TRBD2 (6 bases). With 5 bases removed from V and 4 bases from J, the gap between germline ends came to 13 bases. The CDR3 has 14 residues. The germline V gene encodes CDR1 LNHNV and CDR2 YYDKDF (reference sequence). The full variable domain, in which reference TRBV15 and TRBJ2-3 provide the parts outside the CDR3, is DAMVIQNPRYQVTQFGKPVTLSCSQTLNHNVMYWYQQKSSQAPKLLFHYYDKDFNNEADTPDNFQSRRPNTSFCFLDIRSPGLGDTAMYLCATSLRERADTQYFGPGTRLTVL.

This sequence joins TRBV12-3 or TRBV12-4 and TRBJ2-1; D is ambiguous. V was pared by 7 bases and J by 5 bases, with 12 bases between. The CDR3 covers 13 residues. DNA for the CDR3: TGTGCCAGCAAGCCGGGTCCACACAATGAGCAGTTCTTC. Residues: CASKPGPHNEQFF.

This clonotype was counted ten times or more. V usage is TRBV28 and J usage is TRBJ1-2, with D unresolved. The V and J ends lost 8 bases and 4 bases respectively, with 23 bases between them. This CDR3 spans 16 amino acids. Per germline, CDR1 MDHEN and CDR2 SYDVKM. DNA of the CDR3: TGTGCCAGCGTACCGGGCCCGAGAGGAGCGGGCTATGGCTACACCTTC. This gives the protein CASVPGPRGAGYGYTF.

In its sample, this clonotype was seen a few times. The V call is TRBV30, the J call TRBJ2-7; TRBD2 is a possible D gene (6 bases). V was cut by 0 bases and J by 2 bases, with 11 bases left in between. There are 14 residues in the CDR3. Germline V gives CDR1 GTSNPN, CDR2 SVGIG (reference sequence). CDR3 in amino acids: CAWSVQAGTYEQYF. The CDR3 DNA follows: TGTGCCTGGAGTGTACAAGCGGGTACCTACGAGCAGTACTTC.

This clonotype was found a few times. The chain carries TRBV7-3 and TRBJ1-1; no definite D call. Germline V gene data show CDR1 as SGHTA and CDR2 as FQGTGA. Trimming pared 0 bases from V and 5 bases from J, leaving 7 bases between. The CDR3 sequence is 13 residues long. The CDR3 reads CASSLTPWTEAFF. CDR3 nucleotide sequence: TGTGCCAGCAGCTTAACCCCGTGGACTGAAGCTTTCTTT. The whole variable domain, remainder taken from reference TRBV7-3 and TRBJ1-1, is GAGVSQTPSNKVTEKGKYVELRCDPISGHTALYWYRQSLGQGPEFLIYFQGTGAADDSGLPNDRFFAVRPEGSVSTLKIQRTERGDSAVYLCASSLTPWTEAFFGQGTRLTVV.

This clonotype has a count of ten or more. V gene TRBV29-1 combines with J gene TRBJ1-1; possibly TRBD1 for D (6 bases). The CDR3 is 14 residues long. The V and J ends lost 6 bases and 3 bases respectively, with 17 bases between them. Germline loops: CDR1 SQVTM, CDR2 ANQGSEA. The chain's CDR3 is CSVHTGSMYTEAFF. The CDR3, as DNA: TGCAGCGTCCACACAGGGAGTATGTACACTGAAGCTTTCTTT.

Ten or more counts support this clonotype. This chain uses TRBV20-1 with TRBJ2-1; unclear D gene. Germline lookup yields CDR1 DFQATT and CDR2 SNEGSKA (reference sequence). This CDR3 has 11 amino acids. Trimming pared 6 bases from V and 6 bases from J, leaving 9 bases between. CDR3 nucleotides: TGCAGTGCCAATGGGGTCAATGAGCAGTTCTTC. Protein: CSANGVNEQFF.

The V and J genes are TRBV5-1 and TRBJ2-2; 8 bases are shared with TRBD1. In germline, CDR1 is SGHRS, CDR2 YFSETQ. J was trimmed by 6 bases and V by 0 bases; bases with no gene match: 10. The CDR3 is made up of 17 amino acids. CDR3 protein: CASSLGQGPFSAGELFF. CDR3 DNA: TGCGCCAGCAGCTTGGGACAGGGGCCTTTCTCGGCCGGGGAGCTGTTTTTT.

At least ten counts were recorded for this clonotype. The rearrangement links TRBV20-1 to TRBJ1-4; 7 positions match TRBD1. V lost 6 bases, J lost 3 bases, and 10 bases stayed unmatched. Germline V CDR1 and CDR2: DFQATT, SNEGSKA (reference sequence). The CDR3 is 15 residues long. This chain's CDR3 is CSARRRGRANEKLFF. CDR3 bases: TGCAGTGCGAGGCGTAGGGGGCGGGCTAATGAAAAACTGTTTTTT.

Note on this clonotype: In this CDR3 the conserved last residue, phenylalanine or tryptophan, is missing, so a read error is likely. CDR3 amino acids: CASSSVHEQYS. Written as DNA, the CDR3 is TGTGCCAGCAGTTCTGTCCACGAGCAGTACTCC. The rearrangement joins TRBV28 to TRBJ2-7; D not certain. Germline V gene data show CDR1 as MDHEN and CDR2 as SYDVKM. The CDR3 runs 11 residues. Trimming took off 4 bases at V and 5 bases at J, with 6 bases between the two ends.

The chain carries TRBV5-1 and TRBJ1-1; 7 positions match TRBD1. J was trimmed by 3 bases and V by 5 bases; bases with no gene match: 10. The CDR3 covers 15 residues. Germline CDR1 SGHRS, CDR2 YFSETQ. The CDR3 DNA follows: TGCGCCAGCAGGCAGGGGTCAGGGGGGTACACTGAAGCTTTCTTT. It specifies CASRQGSGGYTEAFF. The whole variable domain, filled in from reference TRBV5-1 and TRBJ1-1, reads KAGVTQTPRYLIKTRGQQVTLSCSPISGHRSVSWYQQTPGQGLQFLFEYFSETQRNKGNFPGRFSGRQFSNSRSEMNVSTLELGDSALYLCASRQGSGGYTEAFFGQGTRLTVV.

This clonotype was seen ten or more times. The chain's CDR3 is CSASAGVNNSPLHF. In DNA, the CDR3 is TGCAGTGCTAGCGCGGGGGTGAATAATTCACCCCTCCACTTT. The chain uses TRBV20-1 and TRBJ1-6; a possible D gene is TRBD1 (5 bases). Trimming took 3 bases from V and 5 from J, leaving 11 bases between them. The germline gives CDR1 DFQATT, CDR2 SNEGSKA (reference sequence). There are 14 residues in the CDR3.

This clonotype has only a few counts. The chain joins TRBV28 to TRBJ1-5; no firm D call. The CDR3 is 13 amino acids. Between the trimmed V and J ends, which lost 1 base and 9 bases, there was a span of 10 bases. Germline loops: CDR1 MDHEN, CDR2 SYDVKM. As DNA, the CDR3 is TGTGCCAGCAGTTTATCAGCCCCGGGGCCCCAGCATTTT. Translated: CASSLSAPGPQHF.

This clonotype has a count of ten or more. The chain combines TRBV2 with TRBJ2-5; weak D call: TRBD2 (5 bases). Trimming took off 10 bases at V and 7 bases at J, with 22 bases between the two ends. The CDR3 length is 14 residues. CDR1 and CDR2 from the germline V gene are SNHLY and FYNNEI. The CDR3 reads CAISGEQGSGTQYF. DNA for the CDR3: TGTGCCATCTCCGGGGAGCAAGGGTCCGGGACCCAGTACTTC.

At least ten counts were recorded for this clonotype. A read error may produce the germline difference seen at one junction end. The genes are TRBV10-1 and TRBJ2-3; the D is unclear. CDR3 length: 13 amino acids. Germline assignment: CDR1 WNHNN and CDR2 SYGVQD (reference sequence). The CDR3 bases are TGCGCCAGCAACCGCGAGCCCCAAGATACGCGGTATTTT. Protein sequence: CASNREPQDTRYF.

This clonotype was recorded at least ten times. The gene calls are TRBV29-1 and TRBJ2-7, with 11 positions matching TRBD2. Germline V gene lookup returns CDR1 SQVTM and CDR2 ANQGSEA. V lost 2 bases to trimming and J lost 4 bases; unmatched junction nucleotides: 7. The CDR3 has 15 amino acids. The CDR3 here is CSVELIAGGPYEQYF. The CDR3 bases are TGCAGCGTTGAATTGATAGCGGGAGGGCCTTACGAGCAGTACTTC.

This clonotype was found many times. Its ends do not fully match the called genes, so a read error is possible. The chain couples TRBV20-1 to TRBJ2-3; 10 nucleotides agree with TRBD2. Germline CDR1 reads DFQATT; CDR2 reads SNEGSKA (reference sequence). The CDR3 has 14 amino acids. For the CDR3, the DNA is TGCAGTGCCAGAGCTAGCGGGAGTCCAGATACGCAGTATTTT. It is translated as CSARASGSPDTQYF.

In this sample, this clonotype turned up many times. The V gene is TRBV7-8, the J gene TRBJ1-6; 7 bases fit TRBD1. Germline values: CDR1 SGHVS, CDR2 FQNEAQ. The CDR3 covers 16 residues. J was trimmed by 12 bases and V by 5 bases; bases with no gene match: 16. The CDR3: CASSPRTGVGQGPLHF. DNA for the CDR3: TGTGCCAGCAGCCCCCGGACAGGAGTGGGGCAAGGACCCCTCCACTTT. The full variable domain, in which reference TRBV7-8 and TRBJ1-6 provide the parts outside the CDR3, is GAGVSQSPRYKVAKRGQDVALRCDPISGHVSLFWYQQALGQGPEFLTYFQNEAQLDKSGLPSDRFFAERPEGSVSTLKIQRTQQEDSAVYLCASSPRTGVGQGPLHFGNGTRLTVT.

V is TRBV7-2 and J is TRBJ2-3, with 7 bases fitting TRBD2. This CDR3 region has 14 residues. J was trimmed by 7 bases and V by 5 bases; bases with no gene match: 9. Germline V lookup: CDR1 SGHTA, CDR2 FQGNSA. The CDR3 bases are TGTGCCAGCAGCCAGTCCAGCGGGGTGAATACGCAGTATTTT. Protein sequence: CASSQSSGVNTQYF.

V is TRBV2 and J is TRBJ2-1; maybe TRBD1 (6 bases). This CDR3 comprises 16 residues. V was shortened by 7 bases and J by 9 bases, with 25 bases between the two germline ends. CDR1 is SNHLY, CDR2 FYNNEI, per germline. CDR3 sequence: CASTAVQGLGDTEQFF. For the CDR3, the DNA is TGTGCCAGCACCGCCGTTCAGGGGTTGGGGGATACTGAGCAGTTCTTC.

This clonotype was seen repeatedly, ten times or more. The rearrangement joins TRBV6-1 to TRBJ1-1; D is possibly TRBD1 (5 bases). Germline lookup yields CDR1 MNHNS and CDR2 SASEGT. This CDR3 is built from 14 residues. V gave up 6 bases and J gave up 0 bases, with 11 bases separating them. As DNA, the CDR3 is TGTGCCAGCAGACTGACAGTAATGAACACTGAAGCTTTCTTT. Amino acids: CASRLTVMNTEAFF.

This clonotype was recorded at least ten times. The rearrangement links TRBV11-3 to TRBJ1-2; 7 nucleotides match TRBD1. Germline CDR1 reads SGHNT; CDR2 reads YENEEA. The CDR3 is 18 residues long. J gave up 0 bases and V 1 base, and 11 bases lay outside the gene matches. CDR3 sequence reads: CASSLVGQPRSTNYGYTF. The CDR3 DNA sequence: TGTGCCAGCAGCTTAGTGGGACAGCCGCGATCCACTAACTATGGCTACACCTTC.

The chain recombines TRBV2 with TRBJ2-7; 9 nucleotides agree with TRBD1. In germline, CDR1 is SNHLY, CDR2 FYNNEI. V was clipped by 6 bases and J by 0 bases; unmatched bases: 15. The CDR3 runs to 18 residues. CDR3 bases: TGTGCCAGCAGACTGACAGGGGGAGCCCGTTTCAGCTCCTACGAGCAGTACTTC. This encodes CASRLTGGARFSSYEQYF. The full variable domain, with the rest looked up from reference TRBV2 and TRBJ2-7, is EPEVTQTPSHQVTQMGQEVILRCVPISNHLYFYWYRQILGQKVEFLVSFYNNEISEKSEIFDDQFSVERPDGSNFTLKIRSTKLEDSAMYFCASRLTGGARFSSYEQYFGPGTRLTVT.

As concerns this clonotype: This may arise from a read error, as a much more abundant clone is one base away. The V and J genes are TRBV6-5 and TRBJ2-1, with 10 bases lining up with TRBD2. V lost 4 bases and J lost 9; bases outside the gene matches: 6. CDR1 is MNHEY, CDR2 SVGAGI, per germline. CDR3 length: 14 residues. CDR3 region: CASSFTSGIGEQFF. CDR3 in DNA: TGTGCCAGCAGTTTCACTAGCGGGATAGGTGAGCAGTTCTTC.

The table lists this clonotype with many counts. This chain uses TRBV20-1 with TRBJ1-6; maybe TRBD1 (6 bases). V lost 1 base to trimming and J lost 3 bases, with 13 bases between them. This CDR3 is 16 amino acids long. Per germline, CDR1 DFQATT and CDR2 SNEGSKA (reference sequence). The CDR3 DNA follows: TGCAGTGCTAGAGTGGAAGGGGGTGGCTATAATTCACCCCTCCACTTT. Its protein product is CSARVEGGGYNSPLHF.